A single sample is the source of the 11 T cell receptor beta chains below, sequenced in a study of cytomegalovirus exposure and HLA in healthy donors. Both 60 Vbeta primers and 13 Jbeta primers went into the PCR. Sequenced by immunoSEQ multiplex PCR; TCRdb stores in-frame clones only, minus some. The data show approximately 200,000 clones, with 60% to 80% seen just once and about 1.8% held by the top ten. The specimen was PBMCs. These receptor sequences come from a man younger than 35 in good health and CMV-seronegative.

The rearrangement links TRBV5-1 to TRBJ2-1; TRBD2 aligns across 12 bases. Germline-derived CDR1 and CDR2 are SGHRS and YFSETQ. The CDR3 has 18 amino acids. V lost 1 base to trimming and J lost 0 bases; unmatched junction nucleotides: 5. The CDR3 nucleotides are TGCGCCAGCAGCTTGAGGACTAGCGGGGTCAGCTCCTACAATGAGCAGTTCTTC. It is translated as CASSLRTSGVSSYNEQFF. Using reference TRBV5-1 and TRBJ2-1 for the parts outside the CDR3, the full variable domain is KAGVTQTPRYLIKTRGQQVTLSCSPISGHRSVSWYQQTPGQGLQFLFEYFSETQRNKGNFPGRFSGRQFSNSRSEMNVSTLELGDSALYLCASSLRTSGVSSYNEQFFGPGTRLTVL.

V usage is TRBV2 and J usage is TRBJ1-6; maybe TRBD1 (6 bases). V was cut by 2 bases and J by 7 bases, with 9 bases left in between. This CDR3 is 14 amino acids long. Per germline, CDR1 SNHLY and CDR2 FYNNEI. The CDR3 spells CASSEFRGNSPLHF. CDR3 sequence (DNA): TGTGCCAGCAGTGAATTCAGGGGAAATTCACCCCTCCACTTT.

This rearrangement joins TRBV29-1 to TRBJ2-3, with 14 positions matching TRBD2. The V and J ends lost 1 base and 4 bases, in that order; junction bases with no gene match: 4. CDR3 length equals 16 residues. The germline V gene has CDR1 SQVTM and CDR2 ANQGSEA. CDR3 in amino acids: CSVEVGLAGAADTQYF. The CDR3 region has the DNA TGCAGCGTTGAAGTGGGACTAGCGGGGGCGGCAGATACGCAGTATTTT.

V and J are TRBV5-1 and TRBJ2-1; perhaps TRBD1 as D (5 bases). This CDR3 is built from 14 residues. CDR1 is SGHRS and CDR2 is YFSETQ in the germline V gene. The germline V and J ends were trimmed by 0 bases and 10 bases, with 14 bases remaining between them. The CDR3 bases are TGCGCCAGCAGCTTGGGGCAGGGTTTAGAGGAGCAGTTCTTC. Encoded protein: CASSLGQGLEEQFF.

The rearrangement joins TRBV6-5 to TRBJ1-6; D is unresolved. The V and J ends lost 8 bases and 0 bases respectively, with 8 bases between them. This CDR3 has 14 amino acids. Germline CDR1 is MNHEY and CDR2 is SVGAGI. The CDR3 spells CASHRDSYNSPLHF. The CDR3 nucleotides read TGTGCCAGCCACCGGGACTCCTATAATTCACCCCTCCACTTT.

The rearrangement joins TRBV29-1 to TRBJ2-3; no reliable D call. Trimming took off 2 bases at V and 8 bases at J, with 20 bases between the two ends. Germline CDR1 is SQVTM and CDR2 is ANQGSEA. This CDR3 has 15 residues. This chain's CDR3 is CSVEPGVSGRATQYF. CDR3 DNA sequence: TGCAGCGTTGAACCCGGAGTCAGTGGTCGAGCTACGCAGTATTTT.

The chain couples TRBV27 to TRBJ1-2, with D unclear. The CDR3 sequence is 15 residues long. Trimming left V 2 bases short and J 0 bases short, with 10 bases between. Looked up from germline, CDR1 is MNHEY and CDR2 is SMNVEV (reference sequence). CDR3 sequence: CASSLAHGANYGYTF. In DNA, the CDR3 is TGTGCCAGCAGTTTAGCACATGGAGCTAACTATGGCTACACCTTC.

The V and J genes are TRBV12-5 and TRBJ2-1, with 8 bases aligning to TRBD1. The J segment lost 4 bases and the V segment lost 7 bases, leaving 9 bases of the junction unmatched. CDR1 LGHNT and CDR2 FRNRAP come from the germline V gene. CDR3 length equals 15 residues. CDR3: CASASGTGNYNEQFF. The CDR3, as DNA: TGTGCTAGTGCCTCGGGGACAGGTAATTACAATGAGCAGTTCTTC.

The chain uses TRBV21-1 and TRBJ2-1; TRBD1, the table's D call, was not compared with the DNA. TRBV21-1 is described as a pseudogene. This CDR3 has 20 residues. Here the CDR3 DNA reads TGTGCCAGCAGCAAATGCGGCAGGCGGTCGGCAGGGTCGTCGCACAATGAGCAGTTCTTC. Translating gives CASSKCGRRSAGSSHNEQFF.

The genes are TRBV7-9 and TRBJ2-7; 10 bases align to TRBD2. After removal of 6 bases from V and 4 bases from J, the junction contained 15 bases not matched to a gene. Germline assignment: CDR1 SEHNR and CDR2 FQNEAQ (reference sequence). This CDR3 is built from 17 residues. CDR3 amino acids: CASSAIPAGGPQYEQYF. As DNA, the CDR3 is TGTGCCAGCAGTGCAATCCCAGCGGGGGGGCCTCAATACGAGCAGTACTTC.

DNA of the CDR3: TGTGCCAGCTCACCCGGGACAGGGCGAAATGAAAAACTGTTTTTT. Residues: CASSPGTGRNEKLFF. The rearrangement joins TRBV18 to TRBJ1-4, with 9 bases lining up with TRBD1. This CDR3 has 15 amino acids. Germline CDR1 is KGHSH and CDR2 is LQKENI. V was pared by 3 bases and J by 5 bases, with 4 bases of the junction left unmatched.